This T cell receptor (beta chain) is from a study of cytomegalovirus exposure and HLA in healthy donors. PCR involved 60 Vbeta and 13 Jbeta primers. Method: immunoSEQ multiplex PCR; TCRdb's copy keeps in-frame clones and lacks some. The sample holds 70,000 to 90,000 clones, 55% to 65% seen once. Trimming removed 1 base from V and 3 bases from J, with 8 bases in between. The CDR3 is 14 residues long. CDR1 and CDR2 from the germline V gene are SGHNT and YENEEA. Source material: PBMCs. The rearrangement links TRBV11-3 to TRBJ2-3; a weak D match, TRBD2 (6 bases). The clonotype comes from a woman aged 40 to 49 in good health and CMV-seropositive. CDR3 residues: CASSLGGGTDTQYF. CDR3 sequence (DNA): TGTGCCAGCAGCTTAGGTGGAGGGACAGATACGCAGTATTTT.